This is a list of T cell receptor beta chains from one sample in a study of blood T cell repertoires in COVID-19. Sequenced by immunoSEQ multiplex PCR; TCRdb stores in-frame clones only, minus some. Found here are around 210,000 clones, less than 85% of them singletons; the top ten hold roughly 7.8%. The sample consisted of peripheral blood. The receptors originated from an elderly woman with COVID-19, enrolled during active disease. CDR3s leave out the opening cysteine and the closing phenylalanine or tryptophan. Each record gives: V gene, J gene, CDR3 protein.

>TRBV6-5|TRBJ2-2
ASTFDRRNTGELF
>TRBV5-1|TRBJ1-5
ASSLVSLQGGQPQH
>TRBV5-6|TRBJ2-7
ASGRGRYNYEQY
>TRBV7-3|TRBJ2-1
ASSFRGAGPGEQF
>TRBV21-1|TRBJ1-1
ASRSTGGVNTEAF
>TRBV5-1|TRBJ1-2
ASSDKLSGYGYT
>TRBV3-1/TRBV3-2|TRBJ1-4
ASSQERILSEKLF
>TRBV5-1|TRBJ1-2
ASSTNSGGAGYT
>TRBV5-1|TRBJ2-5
ASSLVGGIETQY
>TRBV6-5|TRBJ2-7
ASSQSPRGEQY
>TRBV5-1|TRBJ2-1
ASSLGAGVVDEQF
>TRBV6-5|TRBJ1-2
ASRDVGGGGYT
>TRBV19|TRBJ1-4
ASRSRTGREKLF
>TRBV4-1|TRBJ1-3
ASSQSGVGNTIY
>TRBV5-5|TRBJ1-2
ASSLAPGSPKGYT
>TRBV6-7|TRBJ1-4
ASRGGGEEKLF
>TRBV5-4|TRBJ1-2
ASSSTLGGNT
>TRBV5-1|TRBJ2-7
ASRGGSDYEQY
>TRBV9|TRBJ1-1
ASSVNQGTEAF
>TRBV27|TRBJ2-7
ASSLGGTGAYEQY
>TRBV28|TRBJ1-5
ASSYRYSNQPQH
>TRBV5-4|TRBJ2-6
ASSLGQGALGANVLT
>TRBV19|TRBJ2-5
ASSSGRALLQETQY
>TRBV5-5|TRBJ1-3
ASSLEGVPGNTIY
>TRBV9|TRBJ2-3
ASSPSGLAGDTQY
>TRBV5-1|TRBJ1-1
ASSLGVGSMNTEAF
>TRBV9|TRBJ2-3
ASSANPGADTQY
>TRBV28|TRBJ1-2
ATNRGDYGYT